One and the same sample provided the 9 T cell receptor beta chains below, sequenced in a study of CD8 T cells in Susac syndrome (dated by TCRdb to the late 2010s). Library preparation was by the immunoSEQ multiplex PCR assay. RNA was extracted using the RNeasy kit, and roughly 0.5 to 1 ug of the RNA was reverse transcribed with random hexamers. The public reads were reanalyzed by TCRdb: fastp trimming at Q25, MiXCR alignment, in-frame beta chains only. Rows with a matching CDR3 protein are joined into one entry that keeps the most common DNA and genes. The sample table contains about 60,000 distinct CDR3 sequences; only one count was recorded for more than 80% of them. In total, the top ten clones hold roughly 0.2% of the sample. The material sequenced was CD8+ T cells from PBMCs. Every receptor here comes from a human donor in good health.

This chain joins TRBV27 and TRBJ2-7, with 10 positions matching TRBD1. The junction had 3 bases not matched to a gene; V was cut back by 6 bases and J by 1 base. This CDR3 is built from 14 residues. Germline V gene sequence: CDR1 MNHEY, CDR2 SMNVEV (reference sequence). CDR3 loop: CASRWGQGSYEQYF. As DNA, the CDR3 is TGTGCCAGCAGGTGGGGACAGGGGTCCTACGAGCAGTACTTC.

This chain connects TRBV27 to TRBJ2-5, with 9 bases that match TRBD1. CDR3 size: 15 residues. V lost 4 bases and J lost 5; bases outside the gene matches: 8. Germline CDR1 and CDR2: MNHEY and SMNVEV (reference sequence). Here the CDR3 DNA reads TGTGCCAGCAGTTCTCCGGGACAGGGACGTGAGACCCAGTACTTC. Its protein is CASSSPGQGRETQYF.

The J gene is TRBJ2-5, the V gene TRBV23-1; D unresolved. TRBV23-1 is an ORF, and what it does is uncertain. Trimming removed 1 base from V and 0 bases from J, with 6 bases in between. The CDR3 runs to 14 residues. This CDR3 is CASSQWGNQETQYF. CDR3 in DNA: TGCGCCAGCAGTCAATGGGGAAACCAAGAGACCCAGTACTTC.

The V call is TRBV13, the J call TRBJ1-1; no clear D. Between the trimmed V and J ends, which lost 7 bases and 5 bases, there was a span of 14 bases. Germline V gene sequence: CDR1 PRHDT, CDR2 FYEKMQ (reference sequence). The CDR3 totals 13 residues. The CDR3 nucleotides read TGTGCCAGCACCCGGGCAATTACGACTGAAGCTTTCTTT. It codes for CASTRAITTEAFF. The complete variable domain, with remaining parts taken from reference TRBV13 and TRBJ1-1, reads AAGVIQSPRHLIKEKRETATLKCYPIPRHDTVYWYQQGPGQDPQFLISFYEKMQSDKGSIPDRFSAQQFSDYHSELNMSSLELGDSALYFCASTRAITTEAFFGQGTRLTVV.

CDR3 sequence: CASSFMGGEQFF. The DNA for the CDR3 is TGTGCCAGCAGTTTCATGGGGGGTGAGCAGTTCTTC. The chain recombines TRBV6-1 with TRBJ2-1; D is perhaps TRBD2 (6 bases). The V and J ends lost 5 bases and 9 bases respectively, with 11 bases between them. Germline V CDR1 and CDR2: MNHNS, SASEGT. This CDR3 is 12 amino acids long.

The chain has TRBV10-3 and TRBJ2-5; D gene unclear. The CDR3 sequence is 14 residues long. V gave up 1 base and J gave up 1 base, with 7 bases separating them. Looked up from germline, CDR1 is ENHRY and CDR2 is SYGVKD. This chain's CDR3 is CAISEWAAQETQYF. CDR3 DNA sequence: TGTGCCATCAGTGAGTGGGCCGCCCAAGAGACCCAGTACTTC.

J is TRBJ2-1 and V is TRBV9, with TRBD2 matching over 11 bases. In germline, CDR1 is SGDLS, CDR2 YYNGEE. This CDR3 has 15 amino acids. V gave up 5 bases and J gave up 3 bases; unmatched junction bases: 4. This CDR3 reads CASSPSGGIYNEQFF. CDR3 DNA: TGTGCCAGCAGTCCTAGCGGGGGGATCTACAATGAGCAGTTCTTC.

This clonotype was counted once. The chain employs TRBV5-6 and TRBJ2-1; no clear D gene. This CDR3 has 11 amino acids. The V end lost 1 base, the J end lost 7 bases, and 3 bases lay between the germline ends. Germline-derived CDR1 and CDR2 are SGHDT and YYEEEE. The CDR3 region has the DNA TGTGCCAGCAGCTTGATTAATGAGCAGTTCTTC. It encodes CASSLINEQFF.

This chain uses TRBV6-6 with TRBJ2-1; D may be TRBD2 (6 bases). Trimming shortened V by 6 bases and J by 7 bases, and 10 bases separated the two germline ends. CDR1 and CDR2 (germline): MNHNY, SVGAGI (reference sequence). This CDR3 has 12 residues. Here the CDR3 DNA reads TGTGCCAGCAGCCTAGGGAGGAATGAGCAGTTCTTC. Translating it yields CASSLGRNEQFF.